One sample yielded the 24 T cell receptor beta chains listed below, sequenced in a study of cytotoxic CD8 clonotypes in ibrutinib-treated CLL (dated by TCRdb to the early 2020s). The sample's time point label is to be understood as: 12 months on ibrutinib. The library relied on the immunoSEQ multiplex PCR assay. This is the immuneACCESS table as TCRdb keeps it, with only in-frame sequences that have V and J called. A part of the clones is gone; compared with another copy, unresolved V genes explain less than half, and the rest is unexplained. The sample table holds some 200,000 clones, of which about four fifths were seen once. Of the sample, over 9.5% falls within the top ten clones. The sequencing used PBMCs, collected after 12 months of ibrutinib treatment. The receptors were gathered from a human donor with chronic lymphocytic leukemia.

This chain uses TRBV28 with TRBJ2-7; 8 bases are a match to TRBD1. This CDR3 region has 15 residues. Germline V lookup: CDR1 MDHEN, CDR2 SYDVKM. J gave up 2 bases and V 6 bases, and 9 bases lay outside the gene matches. The CDR3 sequence: CASSLSTGAPYEQYF. CDR3 nucleotide sequence: TGTGCCAGCAGCCTGTCGACAGGGGCACCCTACGAGCAGTACTTC.

This clone was recorded once. The chain links TRBV11-2 to TRBJ2-5, with TRBD2 identical over 7 bases. V lost 2 bases, J lost 0 bases, and 6 bases stayed unmatched. The CDR3 contains 16 residues. CDR1 and CDR2 from the germline V gene are SGHAT and FQNNGV. The CDR3: CASSLSLAVNQETQYF. CDR3 sequence (DNA): TGTGCCAGCAGCTTAAGTCTAGCGGTGAACCAAGAGACCCAGTACTTC.

The V call is TRBV4-1, the J call TRBJ2-5; TRBD2 aligns across 13 bases. Germline CDR1 is MGHRA and CDR2 is YSYEKL. The CDR3 consists of 18 residues. V shed 0 bases, J shed 4 bases, and the junction held 8 bases outside the gene matches. As DNA, the CDR3 is TGCGCCAGCAGCCAAGATGGGGGACTAGCGGGGAGAACAGAGACCCAGTACTTC. Its translation: CASSQDGGLAGRTETQYF.

The chain uses TRBV2 and TRBJ1-2; D is unresolved. The V gene lost 10 bases and the J gene lost 8 bases, with 17 bases spanning the gap. Germline V gene data show CDR1 as SNHLY and CDR2 as FYNNEI. This CDR3 contains 12 residues. The CDR3 loop reads CATGHEASGYTF. Written as DNA, the CDR3 is TGTGCCACCGGGCACGAGGCCAGCGGCTACACCTTC.

The V and J genes are TRBV6-1 and TRBJ2-7; 8 nucleotides match TRBD2. Germline CDR1 is MNHNS and CDR2 is SASEGT. The CDR3 totals 19 residues. The V and J ends lost 1 base and 3 bases, in that order; junction bases with no gene match: 17. In DNA form, the CDR3 reads TGTGCCAGCAGTGAAGGAGGTCTATCGGCTAGCGGGTTCGACTACGAGCAGTACTTC. It is translated as CASSEGGLSASGFDYEQYF.

The chain uses TRBV9 and TRBJ1-5; no reliable D call. This CDR3 has 14 amino acids. Germline V lookup: CDR1 SGDLS, CDR2 YYNGEE. Trimming shortened V by 3 bases and J by 7 bases, and 14 bases separated the two germline ends. The DNA for the CDR3 is TGTGCCAGCAGCGCTGACAAAGGGTACCAGCCCCAGCATTTT. It translates to CASSADKGYQPQHF.

This chain joins TRBV6-6 and TRBJ1-1; tentatively, D is TRBD1 (5 bases). Germline CDR1 MNHNY, CDR2 SVGAGI (reference sequence). The CDR3 loop spans 15 amino acids. With 3 bases removed from V and 1 base from J, the gap between germline ends came to 12 bases. The DNA of the CDR3 is TGTGCCAGCAGTTATGCCGGGACTCCGAACACTGAAGCTTTCTTT. Protein product: CASSYAGTPNTEAFF.

The chain carries TRBV5-1 and TRBJ2-5; D possibly matches TRBD1 or TRBD2 (6 bases each). CDR3 length equals 13 residues. Germline CDR1 reads SGHRS; CDR2 reads YFSETQ. Trimming cost V 4 bases and J 7 bases, with 14 bases left between them. The CDR3 nucleotides are TGCGCCAGCAGCCTAAGACAGGAGGGGACCCAGTACTTC. It yields the protein CASSLRQEGTQYF. Filled out from reference TRBV5-1 and TRBJ2-5, the complete variable domain reads KAGVTQTPRYLIKTRGQQVTLSCSPISGHRSVSWYQQTPGQGLQFLFEYFSETQRNKGNFPGRFSGRQFSNSRSEMNVSTLELGDSALYLCASSLRQEGTQYFGPGTRLLVL.

This chain connects TRBV7-9 to TRBJ1-5; 7 nucleotides line up with TRBD1. CDR3 size: 15 residues. Looked up from germline, CDR1 is SEHNR and CDR2 is FQNEAQ (reference sequence). Losses at the gene ends were 5 bases for V and 0 bases for J; bases not matched to a gene: 4. CDR3 nucleotides: TGTGCCAGCAGCGCGGGACAGTTTAGCAATCAGCCCCAGCATTTT. Amino acid sequence: CASSAGQFSNQPQHF.

In its sample, this clone was seen a few times. The chain is built from TRBV2 and TRBJ2-3, with D possibly matching TRBD1 (5 bases). V was pared by 6 bases and J by 0 bases, with 13 bases between. Germline CDR1 reads SNHLY; CDR2 reads FYNNEI. CDR3 length: 15 amino acids. This chain's CDR3 is CASSAWTSSTDTQYF. CDR3 nucleotides: TGTGCCAGCAGCGCCTGGACATCTAGCACAGATACGCAGTATTTT.

V gene TRBV20-1 combines with J gene TRBJ1-2, with 9 bases matching TRBD1. The CDR3 length is 11 residues. Germline values: CDR1 DFQATT, CDR2 SNEGSKA (reference sequence). V dropped 7 bases and J dropped 8; count of bases not matched to a gene: 5. DNA for the CDR3: TGCAGTGTCCGACAGGGGGTGGGCTACACCTTC. Its translation: CSVRQGVGYTF.

The chain is built from TRBV28 and TRBJ2-7; D is ambiguous. Germline CDR1 and CDR2: MDHEN and SYDVKM. With 6 bases removed from V and 5 bases from J, the gap between germline ends came to 11 bases. The length of the CDR3 is 12 residues. The CDR3 is CASSLRTDEQYF. In DNA form, the CDR3 reads TGTGCCAGCAGCCTCCGGACGGACGAGCAGTACTTC.

V usage is TRBV11-3 and J usage is TRBJ1-1; D is ambiguous. CDR1 and CDR2 from the germline V gene are SGHNT and YENEEA. The CDR3 consists of 13 residues. Trimming cost V 5 bases and J 5 bases, with 12 bases left between them. For the CDR3, the DNA is TGTGCCAGCAGCCTCCGGATAGGTACTGAAGCTTTCTTT. Its protein is CASSLRIGTEAFF.

The rearrangement joins TRBV25-1 to TRBJ1-4; TRBD1 is a possible D gene (6 bases). This CDR3 comprises 14 residues. V lost 2 bases, J lost 5 bases, and 9 bases lay in between. The germline CDR1 and CDR2 sequences are MGHDK and SYGVNS. The CDR3 sequence: CASSESGQNEKLFF. CDR3 bases: TGTGCCAGCAGTGAAAGTGGACAGAATGAAAAACTGTTTTTT. Drawing the rest from reference TRBV25-1 and TRBJ1-4, the complete variable domain is EADIYQTPRYLVIGTGKKITLECSQTMGHDKMYWYQQDPGMELHLIHYSYGVNSTEKGDLSSESTVSRIRTEHFPLTLESARPSHTSQYLCASSESGQNEKLFFGSGTQLSVL.

The J gene is TRBJ2-7, the V gene TRBV5-1; D ambiguous. Germline V gene data show CDR1 as SGHRS and CDR2 as YFSETQ. V was clipped by 4 bases and J by 9 bases, with 14 bases between them. The CDR3 sequence is 12 residues long. The CDR3: CASSRTGTGQYF. CDR3 bases: TGCGCCAGCAGCCGGACCGGAACCGGGCAGTACTTC.

This clone was found a few times. This chain links TRBV30 with TRBJ2-3; either TRBD1 or TRBD2 may fit D (6 bases each). CDR3 length: 13 residues. V shed 7 bases and J shed 5 bases, with 16 bases lying between them. From germline, CDR1 is GTSNPN and CDR2 SVGIG (reference sequence). CDR3 amino acids: CALRWGAGDTQYF. The CDR3, as DNA: TGTGCCTTGCGGTGGGGGGCAGGAGATACGCAGTATTTT.

The chain has TRBV5-1 and TRBJ2-7; no clear D. The CDR3 spans 12 residues. Germline assignment: CDR1 SGHRS and CDR2 YFSETQ. Trimming removed 1 base from V and 5 bases from J, with 7 bases in between. DNA for the CDR3: TGCGCCAGCAGCTTGCGGTCTGACGAGCAGTACTTC. This sequence encodes CASSLRSDEQYF.

This clone was recorded only once. The V and J genes are TRBV6-5 and TRBJ2-7, with D perhaps TRBD2 (7 bases). V lost 0 bases and J 7 bases, leaving 19 bases between the germline ends. CDR1 and CDR2 (germline): MNHEY, SVGAGI. The CDR3 sequence is 16 residues long. This CDR3 is CASSYSVGRGAGEQYF. The CDR3 DNA follows: TGTGCCAGCAGTTACTCGGTTGGTCGGGGGGCAGGTGAGCAGTACTTC.

In the case of this clone: Other DNA sequences of this sample code for an identical CDR3. The chain recombines TRBV25-1 with TRBJ2-7; D is uncertain. The CDR3 spans 11 residues. Germline V CDR1 and CDR2: MGHDK, SYGVNS. V was shortened by 1 base and J by 3 bases, with 1 base between the two germline ends. The CDR3 here is CASSEFYEQYF. In nucleotides, the CDR3 is TGTGCCAGCAGTGAATTCTACGAGCAGTACTTC.

The rearrangement links TRBV5-6 to TRBJ1-2; D is unclear. Germline assignment: CDR1 SGHDT and CDR2 YYEEEE. V lost 5 bases, J lost 6 bases, and 14 bases lay in between. This CDR3 has 13 amino acids. The CDR3 coding sequence is TGTGCCAGCAGTTGGGAAGGGAGGAATGGCTACACCTTC. Translating it yields CASSWEGRNGYTF.

A single count supports this clone. V and J are TRBV30 and TRBJ1-1; TRBD1 agrees at 8 bases. The V gene's germline CDR1 is GTSNPN and CDR2 SVGIG (reference sequence). V trimming: 6 bases; J trimming: 4 bases; junction bases outside the gene matches: 4. The CDR3 loop spans 12 amino acids. CDR3 DNA sequence: TGTGCCTGCCTAACAGGGGGCACTGAAGCTTTCTTT. Its protein is CACLTGGTEAFF.

The V gene is TRBV28, the J gene TRBJ2-7; maybe TRBD2 (5 bases). Trimming took 5 bases from V and 2 from J, leaving 13 bases between them. The CDR3 totals 14 residues. In germline, CDR1 is MDHEN, CDR2 SYDVKM. The CDR3 DNA reads as TGTGCCAGCAGTAAAGGCGGGTCTACCTACGAGCAGTACTTC. Its translation is CASSKGGSTYEQYF.

The chain links TRBV2 to TRBJ1-5; 10 bases are a match to TRBD1. V was pared by 3 bases and J by 3 bases, with 5 bases of the junction left unmatched. Germline V gene sequence: CDR1 SNHLY, CDR2 FYNNEI. The CDR3 contains 16 residues. CDR3 region: CASSDWDRGYNQPQHF. In nucleotides, the CDR3 is TGTGCCAGCAGTGATTGGGACAGGGGTTACAATCAGCCCCAGCATTTT.

In DNA form, the CDR3 reads TGTGCCAGCCGGGGCAGCACCTTCGTTGGGGCCAACGTCCTGACTTTC. Its translation is CASRGSTFVGANVLTF. The chain joins TRBV7-9 to TRBJ2-6; D may be TRBD1 or TRBD2 (5 bases each). Germline values: CDR1 SEHNR, CDR2 FQNEAQ (reference sequence). V lost 8 bases, J lost 3 bases, and 17 bases lay in between. This CDR3 is built from 16 residues.